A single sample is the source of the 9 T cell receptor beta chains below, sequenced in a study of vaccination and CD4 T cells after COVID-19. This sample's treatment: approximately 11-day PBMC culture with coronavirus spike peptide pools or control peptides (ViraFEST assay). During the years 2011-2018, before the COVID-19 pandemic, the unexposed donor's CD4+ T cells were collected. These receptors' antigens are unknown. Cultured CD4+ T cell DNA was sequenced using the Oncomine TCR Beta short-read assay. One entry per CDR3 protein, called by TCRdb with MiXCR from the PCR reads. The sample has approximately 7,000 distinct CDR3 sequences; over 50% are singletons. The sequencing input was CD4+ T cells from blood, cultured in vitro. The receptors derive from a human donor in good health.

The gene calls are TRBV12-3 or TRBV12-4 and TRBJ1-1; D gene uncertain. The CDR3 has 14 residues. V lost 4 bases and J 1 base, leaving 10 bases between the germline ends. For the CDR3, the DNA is TGTGCCAGCAGTTCCGGCAGAAAGAACACTGAAGCTTTCTTT. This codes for CASSSGRKNTEAFF.

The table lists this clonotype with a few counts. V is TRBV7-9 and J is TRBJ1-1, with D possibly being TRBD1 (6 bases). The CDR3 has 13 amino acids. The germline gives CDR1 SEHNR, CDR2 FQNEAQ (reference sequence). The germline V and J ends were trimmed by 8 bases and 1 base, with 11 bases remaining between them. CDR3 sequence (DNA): TGTGCCAGCGGGGGGCGAGGGAACACTGAAGCTTTCTTT. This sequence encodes CASGGRGNTEAFF.

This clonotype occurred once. CDR3 sequence: CATSRDRGQAAYGYTF. In DNA, the CDR3 is TGTGCCACCAGCAGAGATAGGGGACAGGCTGCCTATGGCTACACCTTC. This rearrangement joins TRBV15 to TRBJ1-2, with 8 bases lining up with TRBD1. J gave up 4 bases and V 0 bases, and 7 bases lay outside the gene matches. This CDR3 has 16 residues. In germline, CDR1 is LNHNV, CDR2 YYDKDF (reference sequence).

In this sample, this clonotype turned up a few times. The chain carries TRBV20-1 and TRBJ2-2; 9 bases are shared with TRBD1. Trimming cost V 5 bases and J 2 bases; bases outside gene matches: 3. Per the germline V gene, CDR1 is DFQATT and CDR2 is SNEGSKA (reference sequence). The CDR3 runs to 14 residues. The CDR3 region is CSALQGANTGELFF. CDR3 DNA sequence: TGCAGTGCTCTACAGGGGGCCAACACCGGGGAGCTGTTTTTT.

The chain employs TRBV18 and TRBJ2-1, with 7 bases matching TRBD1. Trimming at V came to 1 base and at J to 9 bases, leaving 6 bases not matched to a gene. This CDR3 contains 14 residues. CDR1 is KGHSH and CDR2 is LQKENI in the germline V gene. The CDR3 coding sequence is TGTGCCAGCTCACCACAGGGGGCGGGCGGTGAGCAGTTCTTC. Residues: CASSPQGAGGEQFF.

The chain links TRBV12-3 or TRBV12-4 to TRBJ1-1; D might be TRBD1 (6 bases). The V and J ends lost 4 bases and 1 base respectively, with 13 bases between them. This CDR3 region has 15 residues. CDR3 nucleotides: TGTGCCAGCAGTTCACAGGGCAGGGGGAACACTGAAGCTTTCTTT. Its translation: CASSSQGRGNTEAFF.

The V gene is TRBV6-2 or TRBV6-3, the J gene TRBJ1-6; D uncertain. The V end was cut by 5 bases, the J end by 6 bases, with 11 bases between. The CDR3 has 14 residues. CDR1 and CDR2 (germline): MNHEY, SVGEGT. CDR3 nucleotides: TGTGCCAGCAGTAACGGAGCTTTTAATTCACCCCTCCACTTT. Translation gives CASSNGAFNSPLHF.

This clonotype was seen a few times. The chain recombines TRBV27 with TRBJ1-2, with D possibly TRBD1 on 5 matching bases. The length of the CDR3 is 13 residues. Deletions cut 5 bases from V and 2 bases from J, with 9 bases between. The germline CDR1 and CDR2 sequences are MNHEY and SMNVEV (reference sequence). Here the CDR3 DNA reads TGTGCCAGCAGTGACAGTATGAACTATGGCTACACCTTC. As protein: CASSDSMNYGYTF.

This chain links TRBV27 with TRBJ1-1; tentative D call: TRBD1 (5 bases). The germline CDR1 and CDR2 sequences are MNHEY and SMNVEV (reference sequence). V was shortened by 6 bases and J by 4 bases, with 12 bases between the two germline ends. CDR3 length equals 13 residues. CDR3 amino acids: CASSWGTSTEAFF. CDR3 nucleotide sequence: TGTGCCAGCAGCTGGGGGACCTCCACTGAAGCTTTCTTT.